This is a list of T cell receptor beta chains from one sample in a study of control samples from healthy donors and cancer patients. Data came from immunoSEQ multiplex PCR; TCRdb stores just in-frame clones and leaves some out. The repertoire consists of 100,000 to 150,000 clones, with about 93% occurring once and the leading ten covering roughly 2.6%. Sequences were obtained from blood. Receptors were obtained from a man in his forties in good health. Each CDR3 is given with its conserved first and last residue. Each record gives: J gene, V gene, D gene, CDR3 protein. A D gene is named only where the DNA matches it firmly.

TRBJ1-5	TRBV29-1	.	CSVGDGFPGPQHF
TRBJ2-1	TRBV5-5	.	CASRGGGNSYNEQFF
TRBJ2-2	TRBV5-6	TRBD1	CASSQWTGYTGELFF
TRBJ2-2	TRBV9	TRBD2	CASSGGISGDYYTGELFF
TRBJ1-1	TRBV11-2	.	CASSLGGRQEAFF
TRBJ2-3	TRBV5-5	TRBD2	CASSSVFGGGTDTQYF
TRBJ1-2	TRBV19	.	CASSMKGVNYGYTF
TRBJ1-1	TRBV2	.	CASSETFRTEAFF
TRBJ1-5	TRBV15	.	CATSGLDPNNQPQHF
TRBJ2-6	TRBV15	.	CATSREGTASSGANVLTF
TRBJ1-2	TRBV2	.	CASSSNRASMAGGYTF
TRBJ1-6	TRBV16	TRBD1	CASSQSGQGRFSYNSPLHF
TRBJ1-6	TRBV6-5	.	CASSTEAGSNSPLHF
TRBJ1-1	TRBV2	.	CASGRFPNTEAFF
TRBJ2-5	TRBV3-1/TRBV3-2	TRBD1	CASSHGQGRETQYF
TRBJ1-5	TRBV5-6	TRBD1	CASSFAGGSNQPQHF
TRBJ2-3	TRBV3-1/TRBV3-2	TRBD1	CASSSTGTGSSTDTQYF
TRBJ2-5	TRBV9	.	CASSVGVGGPQETQYF
TRBJ1-2	TRBV12-3/TRBV12-4	.	CASSLATGNGYTF
TRBJ1-2	TRBV2	TRBD1	CASSGLRQGAGYTF
TRBJ2-5	TRBV5-1	TRBD2	CASSWTSGGRYGETQYF
TRBJ1-3	TRBV11-2	.	CASTRGQNSGNTIYF
TRBJ2-1	TRBV9	.	CASSVENEQFF
TRBJ1-4	TRBV18	.	CASSQDRGGNEKLFF
TRBJ2-2	TRBV3-1/TRBV3-2	TRBD1	CASSQKGQGAYTGELFF
TRBJ1-3	TRBV6-1	.	CASSEVAVSSGNTIYF
TRBJ1-5	TRBV27	.	CASSKQGDQPQHF
TRBJ1-3	TRBV11-2	.	CASSQIRGRNTIYF
TRBJ1-3	TRBV19	.	CASISSGNTIYF
TRBJ2-6	TRBV7-2	TRBD2	CASSPRGGPSGANVLTF
TRBJ2-1	TRBV28	TRBD2	CASSLLETSGGADEQFF
TRBJ1-5	TRBV4-1	.	CASSQDGVGQPQHF
TRBJ2-7	TRBV7-9	.	CASSWMNEQYF
TRBJ1-5	TRBV3-1/TRBV3-2	.	CASSQSRGQPQHF
TRBJ2-3	TRBV4-1	TRBD2	CASSQDSSGGADTQYF
TRBJ2-7	TRBV10-3	.	CAISDAATYEQYF
TRBJ1-2	TRBV11-1	.	CASSLNRALGGYTF
TRBJ1-1	TRBV6-5	TRBD1	CASSLRQGIGAFF
TRBJ2-1	TRBV2	.	CASISGWARSYNEQFF
TRBJ1-6	TRBV5-6	.	CASSLSPGTVNNSPLHF
TRBJ2-7	TRBV3-1/TRBV3-2	.	CASSHHGHQAYEQYF
TRBJ1-5	TRBV25-1	.	CASSEYLKNQPQHF